This TCR beta chain was captured in a study of blood T cells in healthy people across ages. Findings of the study overall: Long-lived donors carried more naive CD4+ cells and greater diversity than aged donors. Diversity figures derived from one million T cells were judged to underestimate the true value.

CDR3 size: 15 residues. The second PCR ran about 6 to 11 cycles with a sample-barcoded 5' primer and J-beta primers. TCRdb re-analysed the 5' RACE reads in MiXCR, keeping a single row per CDR3 protein. Of more than 700,000 distinct CDR3 sequences in the sample, about half are singletons; the top ten hold 15% to 20%. Only a few counts were recorded for this clonotype. Its antigen is unknown. Specimen: blood. This TCR was sampled from a man at least 80 years old in good health. V usage is TRBV12-3 or TRBV12-4 and J usage is TRBJ2-7; D is perhaps TRBD1 (6 bases). The J call is doubtful: the DNA matches TRBJ2-5 better. The CDR3 loop reads CASSLLAGVEETQYF. In nucleotides, the CDR3 is TGTGCCAGCAGTTTATTGGCAGGGGTGGAGGAGACCCAGTACTTC.